The sequence of this T cell receptor beta chain was determined in a study of chemoradiotherapy in HPV16-positive cancers. As for the study in general: Functional T-cell assays on two HPV16-positive patients' cells defined candidate HPV-specific clones and common TCR motifs. Broader study findings: Candidate HPV-specific clones and E7-related TCR motifs grew in tumor during treatment.

Repertoires were sampled repeatedly during chemoradiotherapy. Generated by immunoSEQ multiplex PCR, the TCRdb table keeps only in-frame clones and is missing some. The profile covers about 68,000 clones, with around nine tenths appearing a single time and 4.2% taken by the ten largest. Details on this clone: Its antigen is unknown.

Looked up from germline, CDR1 is SGHRS and CDR2 is YFSETQ. The CDR3 length is 14 residues. The V end lost 0 bases, the J end lost 1 base, and 7 bases lay between the germline ends. The specimen was blood, collected from a patient who underwent chemoradiotherapy. V usage is TRBV5-1 and J usage is TRBJ1-1; no definite D call. This clonotype was sampled from a human donor with HPV-associated anogenital cancer. DNA of the CDR3: TGCGCCAGCAGCTTGGGGCCAGAGAACACTGAAGCTTTCTTT. Protein: CASSLGPENTEAFF.